The present T cell receptor (beta chain) was sequenced within a study of T cells in Graves' hyperthyroidism and ophthalmopathy. Study-level findings and limits: Classification by a 13 V-J model distinguished ophthalmopathy from stable hyperthyroidism. Blood held most thyroid clonotypes expanded above 0.001 frequency.

What was amplified from RNA transcripts were TCR beta CDR3 regions. First-round RT-PCR with HTBI primers amplified the TCR CDR3 region. TCRdb independently ran MiXCR on the multiplex PCR reads; one entry per CDR3 protein. The repertoire consists of 360,000 or so distinct CDR3 sequences, with 15% to 20% occurring once and the leading ten covering 15% to 17%. Germline V CDR1 and CDR2: MNHEY, SVGEGT. V was trimmed by 5 bases and J by 3 bases, leaving 16 bases between them. The CDR3 is 15 residues long. This clonotype was seen ten or more times. Its cognate antigen is unknown. The diagnostic basis comprised clinical symptoms, serum thyroxine and TRAb, thyroid ultrasound and orbital computed tomography. The authors obtained PBMCs from roughly 9.7 ml of fresh peripheral blood.

The chain couples TRBV6-2 or TRBV6-3 to TRBJ2-5; D may be TRBD1 (5 bases). The origin of this receptor is a woman aged 40 to 50 with Graves' ophthalmopathy. Source material: blood. CDR3 in amino acids: CASSTSDIGKETQYF. The CDR3 region has the DNA TGTGCCAGCAGTACCTCGGACATCGGAAAAGAGACCCAGTACTTC.